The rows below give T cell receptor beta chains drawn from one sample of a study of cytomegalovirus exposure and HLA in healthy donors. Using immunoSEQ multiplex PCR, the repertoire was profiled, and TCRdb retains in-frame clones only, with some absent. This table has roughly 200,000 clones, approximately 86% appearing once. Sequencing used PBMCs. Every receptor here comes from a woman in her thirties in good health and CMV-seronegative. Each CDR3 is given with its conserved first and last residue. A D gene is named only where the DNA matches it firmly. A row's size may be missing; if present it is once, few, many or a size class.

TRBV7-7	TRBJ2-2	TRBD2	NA	CASSFRLATNTGELFF	TGTGCTAGCAGCTTTAGACTAGCGACGAACACCGGGGAGCTGTTTTTT
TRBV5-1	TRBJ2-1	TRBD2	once	CASSFAGGSSYNEQFF	TGCGCCAGCAGCTTTGCGGGGGGAAGCTCCTACAATGAGCAGTTCTTC
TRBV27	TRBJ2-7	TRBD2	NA	CASRIAGGPYEQYF	TGTGCCAGCAGAATAGCGGGAGGGCCGTACGAGCAGTACTTC
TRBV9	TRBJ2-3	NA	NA	CASSPRVLVDTQYF	TGTGCCAGCAGCCCCCGGGTATTGGTGGATACGCAGTATTTT
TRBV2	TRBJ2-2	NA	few	CASTGTPNTGELFF	TGTGCCAGCACCGGGACACCTAACACCGGGGAGCTGTTTTTT
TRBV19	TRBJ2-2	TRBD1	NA	CASSHGTGGIGELFF	TGTGCCAGTAGCCATGGGACAGGGGGCATCGGGGAGCTGTTTTTT
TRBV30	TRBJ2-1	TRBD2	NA	CAWSVGTRLGSEQFF	TGTGCCTGGAGTGTAGGGACTAGGTTGGGCAGTGAGCAGTTCTTC
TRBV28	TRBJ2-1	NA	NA	CASTPLNEQFF	TGTGCCAGCACCCCCCTCAATGAGCAGTTCTTC
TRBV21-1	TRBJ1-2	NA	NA	CASSKPGTKDDYGYTF	TGTGCCAGCAGCAAACCCGGGACAAAGGATGACTATGGCTACACCTTC
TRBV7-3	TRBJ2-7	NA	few	CASSVEAGFEQYF	TGTGCCAGCAGCGTAGAGGCAGGGTTCGAGCAGTACTTC
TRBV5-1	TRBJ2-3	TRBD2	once	CASSLGTSGGAPDTQYF	TGCGCCAGCAGCTTGGGGACTAGCGGGGGGGCTCCAGATACGCAGTATTTT
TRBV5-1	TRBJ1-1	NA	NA	CASSLGGGTSTEAFF	TGCGCCAGCAGCTTGGGCGGGGGGACATCCACTGAAGCTTTCTTT
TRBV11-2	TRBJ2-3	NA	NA	CASSPPPTADTQYF	TGTGCCAGCAGCCCTCCCCCGACAGCAGATACGCAGTATTTT
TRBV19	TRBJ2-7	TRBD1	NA	CASSIGGTGGDYEQYF	TGTGCCAGTAGTATAGGAGGAACAGGGGGCGATTACGAGCAGTACTTC
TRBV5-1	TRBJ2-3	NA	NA	CASSLMGGTDTQYF	TGCGCCAGCAGCTTGATGGGGGGAACAGATACGCAGTATTTT
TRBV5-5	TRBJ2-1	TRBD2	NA	CASSLEGGPVVYEQFF	TGTGCCAGCAGCTTGGAGGGAGGGCCGGTGGTCTATGAGCAGTTCTTC
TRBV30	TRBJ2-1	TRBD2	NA	CACGRERLAGANEQFF	TGTGCCTGCGGGAGGGAAAGACTAGCGGGAGCAAATGAGCAGTTCTTC
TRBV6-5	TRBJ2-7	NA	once	CASKDSYEQYF	TGTGCCAGCAAAGACAGCTACGAGCAGTACTTC
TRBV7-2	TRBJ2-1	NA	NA	CASSWASAGDGNEQFF	TGTGCCAGCAGCTGGGCGTCAGCGGGTGACGGGAATGAGCAGTTCTTC
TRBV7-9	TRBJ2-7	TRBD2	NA	CASSYGGLAGSNSYEQYF	TGTGCCAGCAGCTACGGGGGGCTAGCGGGGTCCAATTCCTACGAGCAGTACTTC
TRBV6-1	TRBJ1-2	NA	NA	CASSDMGQSYGYTF	TGTGCCAGCAGTGACATGGGGCAGAGCTATGGCTACACCTTC
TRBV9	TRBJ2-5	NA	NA	CASSVGVGETQETQYF	TGTGCCAGCAGCGTAGGAGTAGGAGAGACCCAAGAGACCCAGTACTTC
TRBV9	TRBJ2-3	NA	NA	CASSSGASSTDTQYF	TGTGCCAGCAGCTCAGGGGCCTCTAGCACAGATACGCAGTATTTT
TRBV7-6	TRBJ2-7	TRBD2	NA	CASSLGSGGGYEQYF	TGTGCCAGCAGCTTAGGCAGCGGGGGGGGCTACGAGCAGTACTTC
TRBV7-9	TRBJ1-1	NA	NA	CASSLEGRTEAFF	TGTGCCAGCAGCTTAGAGGGGCGGACTGAAGCTTTCTTT
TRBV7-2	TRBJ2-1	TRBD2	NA	CASSLVGTRYEQFF	TGTGCCAGCAGCTTAGTAGGGACTAGATACGAGCAGTTCTTC
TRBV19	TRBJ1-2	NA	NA	CASSIYRDGYTF	TGTGCCAGTAGTATATACAGGGATGGCTACACCTTC
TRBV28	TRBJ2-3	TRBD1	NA	CASSSPSGTENTDTQYF	TGTGCCAGCAGTTCGCCCTCCGGGACAGAAAACACAGATACGCAGTATTTT
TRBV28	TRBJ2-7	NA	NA	CASSLSQTYEQYF	TGTGCCAGCAGTTTATCGCAGACCTACGAGCAGTACTTC
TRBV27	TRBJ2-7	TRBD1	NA	CASSLTMPGQGSYEQYF	TGTGCCAGCAGTTTAACCATGCCGGGACAGGGATCCTACGAGCAGTACTTC
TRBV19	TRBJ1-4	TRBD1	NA	CASSHSRTGDNEKLFF	TGTGCCAGTAGTCACTCACGGACAGGGGACAATGAAAAACTGTTTTTT
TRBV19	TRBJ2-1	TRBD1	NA	CASSISRGRDEQFF	TGTGCCAGTAGTATTAGCAGGGGGCGCGATGAGCAGTTCTTC
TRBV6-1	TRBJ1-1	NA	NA	CASKNTGNTEAFF	TGTGCCAGCAAGAACACAGGGAACACTGAAGCTTTCTTT
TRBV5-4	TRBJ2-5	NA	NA	CASSLRGAQETQYF	TGTGCCAGCAGCTTGAGGGGTGCCCAAGAGACCCAGTACTTC
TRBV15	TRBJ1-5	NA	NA	CATSRANQPQHF	TGTGCCACCAGCAGGGCTAATCAGCCCCAGCATTTT
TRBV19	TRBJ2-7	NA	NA	CASSIRQALSYEQYF	TGTGCCAGTAGTATTAGACAGGCACTCTCCTACGAGCAGTACTTC
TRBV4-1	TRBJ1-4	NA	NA	CASSQEARILSKLFF	TGCGCCAGCAGCCAGGAAGCTAGGATCTTATCGAAACTGTTTTTT
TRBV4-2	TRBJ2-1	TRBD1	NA	CASSRGQGAEFGQFF	TGTGCCAGCAGCCGAGGACAGGGGGCGGAATTCGGGCAGTTCTTC
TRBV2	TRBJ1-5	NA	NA	CASSELNQPQHF	TGTGCCAGCAGCGAATTAAATCAGCCCCAGCATTTT
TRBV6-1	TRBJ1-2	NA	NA	CASRNNEGGYTF	TGTGCCAGCAGGAACAATGAGGGCGGCTACACCTTC
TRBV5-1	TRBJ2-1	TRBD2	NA	CASSLDPRGAGYNEQFF	TGCGCCAGCAGCTTGGACCCGAGGGGAGCGGGGTACAATGAGCAGTTCTTC
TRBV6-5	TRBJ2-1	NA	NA	CASSLRDEQFF	TGTGCCAGCAGCCTTAGAGATGAGCAGTTCTTC
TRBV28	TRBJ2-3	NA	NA	CASSLWRARTDTQYF	TGTGCCAGCAGTTTATGGCGGGCCCGCACAGATACGCAGTATTTT